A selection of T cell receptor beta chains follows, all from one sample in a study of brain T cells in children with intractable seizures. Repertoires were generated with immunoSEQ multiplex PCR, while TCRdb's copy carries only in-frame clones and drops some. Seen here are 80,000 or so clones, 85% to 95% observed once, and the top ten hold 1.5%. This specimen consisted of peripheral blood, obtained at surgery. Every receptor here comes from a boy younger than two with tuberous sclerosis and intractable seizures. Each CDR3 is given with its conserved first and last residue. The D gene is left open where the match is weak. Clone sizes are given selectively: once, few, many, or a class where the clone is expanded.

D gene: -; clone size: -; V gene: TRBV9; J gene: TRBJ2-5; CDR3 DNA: TGTGCCAGCAGCGATCCTAGGGTACAAGAGACCCAGTACTTC; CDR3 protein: CASSDPRVQETQYF
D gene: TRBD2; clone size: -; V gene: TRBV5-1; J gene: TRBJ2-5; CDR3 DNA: TGCGCCAGCAGCGCGGGGACTAGCGTAGAAGTAGAGACCCAGTACTTC; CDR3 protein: CASSAGTSVEVETQYF
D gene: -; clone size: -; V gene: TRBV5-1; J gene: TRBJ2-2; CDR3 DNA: TGCGCCAGCAGCTTGGGCCGTAGCGGAGTTAACACCGGGGAGCTGTTTTTT; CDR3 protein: CASSLGRSGVNTGELFF
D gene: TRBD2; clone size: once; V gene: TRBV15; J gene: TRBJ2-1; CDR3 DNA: TGTGCCACTCAGGGGACTAGCGGAGCCGCGGAGCAGTTCTTC; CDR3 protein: CATQGTSGAAEQFF
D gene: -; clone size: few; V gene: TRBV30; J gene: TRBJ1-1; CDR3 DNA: TGTGCCTGGAGTGAAGGATCGTACACTGAAGCTTTCTTT; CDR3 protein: CAWSEGSYTEAFF
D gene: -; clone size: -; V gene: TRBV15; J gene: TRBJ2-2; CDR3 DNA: TGTGCCACCAGCAGAGTGGGGGGCCCGAACACCGGGGAGCTGTTTTTT; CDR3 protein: CATSRVGGPNTGELFF
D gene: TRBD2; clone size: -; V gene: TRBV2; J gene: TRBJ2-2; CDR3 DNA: TGTGCCAGCGATTTGATTAATTCGGGGGGTGCGAACACCGGGGAGCTGTTTTTT; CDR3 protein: CASDLINSGGANTGELFF
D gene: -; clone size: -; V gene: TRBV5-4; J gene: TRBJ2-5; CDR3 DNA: TGTGCCAGCAGCTTGTGGCGGGCCGAGACCCAGTACTTC; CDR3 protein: CASSLWRAETQYF
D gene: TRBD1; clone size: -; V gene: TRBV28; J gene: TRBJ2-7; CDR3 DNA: TGTGCCAGCAGCCCCGACAGGGCCTACGAGCAGTACTTC; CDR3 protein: CASSPDRAYEQYF
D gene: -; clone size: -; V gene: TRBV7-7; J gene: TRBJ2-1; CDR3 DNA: TGTGCTAGCAGCCCCTCACCATTGGGGACTCTTAGCTCCTACAATGAGCAGTTCTTC; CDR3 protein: CASSPSPLGTLSSYNEQFF
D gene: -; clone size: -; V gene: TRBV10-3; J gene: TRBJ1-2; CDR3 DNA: TGTGCCATCAGTGAGGGCTACTCTGGCGGCTATGGCTACACCTTC; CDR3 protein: CAISEGYSGGYGYTF
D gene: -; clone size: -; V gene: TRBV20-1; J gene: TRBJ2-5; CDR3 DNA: TGCAGTGCCCCACGAGAGACCCAGTACTTC; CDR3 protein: CSAPRETQYF
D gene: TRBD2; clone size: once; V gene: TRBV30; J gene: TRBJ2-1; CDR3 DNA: TGTGCCTGGCGCGCCGATCGGGGACTAGCGCGATACAATGAGCAGTTCTTC; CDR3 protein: CAWRADRGLARYNEQFF
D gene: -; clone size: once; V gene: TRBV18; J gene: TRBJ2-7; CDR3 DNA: TGTGCCAGCTCGAACGGTCTACGAGGGCAGTACTTC; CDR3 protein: CASSNGLRGQYF
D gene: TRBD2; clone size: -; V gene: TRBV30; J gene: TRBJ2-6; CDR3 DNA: TGTGCCTGGGCGGGAGGCGGTGGGGCCAACGTCCTGACTTTC; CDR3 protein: CAWAGGGGANVLTF
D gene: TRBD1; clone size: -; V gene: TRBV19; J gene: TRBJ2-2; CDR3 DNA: TGTGCCAGTAGGATTACAGGGGGCGCATCGGACGGGGAGCTGTTTTTT; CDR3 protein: CASRITGGASDGELFF
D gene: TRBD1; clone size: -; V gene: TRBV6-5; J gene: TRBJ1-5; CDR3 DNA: TGTGCCAGCAGTCAAAACAGGGGTAGCAATCAGCCCCAGCATTTT; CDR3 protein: CASSQNRGSNQPQHF
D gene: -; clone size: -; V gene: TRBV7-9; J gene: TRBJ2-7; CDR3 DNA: TGTGCCAGCACCCTCCCGACAGGGTCGGGGGACGAGCAGTACTTC; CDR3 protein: CASTLPTGSGDEQYF
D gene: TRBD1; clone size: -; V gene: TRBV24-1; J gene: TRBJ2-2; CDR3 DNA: TGTGCCACCAGTGATTTGCTTGGTACCGGGACAGGGAACACCGGGGAGCTGTTTTTT; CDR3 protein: CATSDLLGTGTGNTGELFF
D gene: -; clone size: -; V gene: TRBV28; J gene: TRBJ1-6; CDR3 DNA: TGTGCCAGCAGTTTCTCTCGGGATATCTTAGGCTCACCCCTCCACTTT; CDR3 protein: CASSFSRDILGSPLHF
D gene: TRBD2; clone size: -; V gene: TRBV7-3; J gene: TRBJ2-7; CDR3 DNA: TGTGCCAGCACCTTGGACCTAGCGGGAGACTCCTACGAGCAGTACTTC; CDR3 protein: CASTLDLAGDSYEQYF
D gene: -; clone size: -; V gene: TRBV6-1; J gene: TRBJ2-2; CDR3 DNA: TGTGCCAGCAGTGAAAGGAGACCCGGGGAGCTGTTTTTT; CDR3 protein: CASSERRPGELFF
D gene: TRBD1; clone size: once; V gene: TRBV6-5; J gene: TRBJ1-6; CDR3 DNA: TGTGCCAGCAGTTATAGAGGACAGGGGAAGGGTTCACCCCTCCACTTT; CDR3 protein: CASSYRGQGKGSPLHF
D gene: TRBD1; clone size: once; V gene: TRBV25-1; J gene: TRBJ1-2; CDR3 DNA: TGTGCCAGCGCCGGGACAGGGAATGGCTACACCTTC; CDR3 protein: CASAGTGNGYTF
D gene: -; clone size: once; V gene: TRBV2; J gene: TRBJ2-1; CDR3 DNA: TGTGCCAGCAGTGATGAGGGCAGGAATGAGCAGTTCTTC; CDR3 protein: CASSDEGRNEQFF
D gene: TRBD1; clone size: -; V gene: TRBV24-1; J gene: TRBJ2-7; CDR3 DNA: TGTGCCACCAGTGATTTAACAGGGGTGTGCGAGCAGTACTTC; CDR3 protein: CATSDLTGVCEQYF
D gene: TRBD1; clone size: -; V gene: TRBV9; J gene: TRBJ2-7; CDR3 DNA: TGTGCCAGCAGTACAGGGGTAACCTACGAGCAGTACTTC; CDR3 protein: CASSTGVTYEQYF
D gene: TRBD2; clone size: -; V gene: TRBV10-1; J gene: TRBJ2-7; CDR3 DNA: TGCGCCAGCAGTGCTAGCGGGAGGGCCTACGAGCAGTACTTC; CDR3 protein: CASSASGRAYEQYF
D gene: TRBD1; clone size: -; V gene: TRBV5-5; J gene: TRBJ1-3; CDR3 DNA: TGTGCCAGCAGCTTGGCAGGGGGTGGAAACACCATATATTTT; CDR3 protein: CASSLAGGGNTIYF
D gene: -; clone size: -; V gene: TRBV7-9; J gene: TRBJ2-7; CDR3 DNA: TGTGCCAGCAGTCGAGACGGAGGCGAGCAGTACTTC; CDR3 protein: CASSRDGGEQYF
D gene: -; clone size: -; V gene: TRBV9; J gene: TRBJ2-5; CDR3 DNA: TGTGCCAGCAGCGGACCTCGACCCCCGAGCGAAGAGACCCAGTACTTC; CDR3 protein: CASSGPRPPSEETQYF
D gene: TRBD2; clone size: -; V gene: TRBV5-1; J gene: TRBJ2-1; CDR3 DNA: TGCGCCAGCAGCTTGGTCACTAGCGGGGGGAGCAATGAGCAGTTCTTC; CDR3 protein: CASSLVTSGGSNEQFF
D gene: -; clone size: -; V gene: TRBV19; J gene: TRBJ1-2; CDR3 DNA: TGTGCCAGTAGTATGAAGGGCCGGCGTGCATTTAACTATGGCTACACCTTC; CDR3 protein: CASSMKGRRAFNYGYTF
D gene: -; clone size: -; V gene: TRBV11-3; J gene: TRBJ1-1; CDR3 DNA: TGTGCCAGCACCCCCCGGGAGCTGAACACTGAAGCTTTCTTT; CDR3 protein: CASTPRELNTEAFF
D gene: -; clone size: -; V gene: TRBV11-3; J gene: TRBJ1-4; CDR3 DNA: -; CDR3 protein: CASSQDSLQLMKNCFF
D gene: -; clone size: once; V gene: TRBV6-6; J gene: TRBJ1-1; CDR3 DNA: TGTGCCAGCAGCTTAGGACACAAGAACACTGAAGCTTTCTTT; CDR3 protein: CASSLGHKNTEAFF
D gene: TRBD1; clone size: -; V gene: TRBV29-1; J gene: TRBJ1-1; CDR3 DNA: TGCAGCGTCGCGACAGGGGGAGACACTGAAGCTTTCTTT; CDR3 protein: CSVATGGDTEAFF
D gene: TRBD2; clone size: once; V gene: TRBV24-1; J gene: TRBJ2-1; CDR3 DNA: TGTGCCACCAGTGACCAGACTAGCGGGTACAATGAGCAGTTCTTC; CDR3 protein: CATSDQTSGYNEQFF
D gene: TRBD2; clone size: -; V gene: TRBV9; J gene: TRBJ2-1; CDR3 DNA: TGTGCCAGCAGCGATAAGCTAGCGGGGCTAGGGAATGAGCAGTTCTTC; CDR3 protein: CASSDKLAGLGNEQFF
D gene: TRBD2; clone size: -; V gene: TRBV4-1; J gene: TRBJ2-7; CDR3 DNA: TGCGCCAGCAGCCAAATTCCGGGACTAGCGGGAGTCGGGTCCTACGAGCAGTACTTC; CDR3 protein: CASSQIPGLAGVGSYEQYF
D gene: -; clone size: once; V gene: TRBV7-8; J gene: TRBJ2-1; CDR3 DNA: TGTATAGGGAGCTCCTACAATGAGCAGTTCTTC; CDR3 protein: CIGSSYNEQFF
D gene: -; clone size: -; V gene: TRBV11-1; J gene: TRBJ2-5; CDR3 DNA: TGTGCCAGCAGCAGGACAACCGAGGGTGAGACCCAGTACTTC; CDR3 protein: CASSRTTEGETQYF
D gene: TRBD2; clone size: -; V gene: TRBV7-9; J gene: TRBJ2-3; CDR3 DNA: TGTGCCAGCAGCTTATTTTCGGGACTAGCGCCTCATAGCACAGATACGCAGTATTTT; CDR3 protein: CASSLFSGLAPHSTDTQYF
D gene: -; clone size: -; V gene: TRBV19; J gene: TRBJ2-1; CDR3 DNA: TGTGCCAGTAGTACTTTCGCCCTGGGGCATGAGCAGTTCTTC; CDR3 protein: CASSTFALGHEQFF
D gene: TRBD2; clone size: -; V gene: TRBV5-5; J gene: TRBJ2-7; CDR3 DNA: TGTGCCAGCAGCTTCGTCACTAGCGGGAGTCGGAACGAGCAGTACTTC; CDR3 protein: CASSFVTSGSRNEQYF
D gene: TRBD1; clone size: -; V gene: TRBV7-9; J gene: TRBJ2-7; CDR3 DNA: TGTGCCAGCAGCTTAGAAGGGGGCAGAAGCATACCCTTC; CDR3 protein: CASSLEGGRSIPF
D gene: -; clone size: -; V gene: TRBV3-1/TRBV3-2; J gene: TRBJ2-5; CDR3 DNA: TGTGCCAGCAGCCAGAGAGAGACCCAGTACTTC; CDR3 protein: CASSQRETQYF
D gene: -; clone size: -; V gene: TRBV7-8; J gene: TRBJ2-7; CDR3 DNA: TGTGCCAGCAGCTTAGACGGGGGCTTCTACGAGCAGTACTTC; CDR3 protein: CASSLDGGFYEQYF
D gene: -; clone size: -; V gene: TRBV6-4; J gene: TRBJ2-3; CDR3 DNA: TGTGCCAGCAGTGACGAGGGTTCAGATACGCAGTATTTT; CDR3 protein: CASSDEGSDTQYF
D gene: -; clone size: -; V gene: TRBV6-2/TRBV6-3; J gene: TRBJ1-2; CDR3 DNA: TGTGCCAGCAGCCCGGCTTACCCGACAGGAAACTATGGCTACACCTTC; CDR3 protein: CASSPAYPTGNYGYTF
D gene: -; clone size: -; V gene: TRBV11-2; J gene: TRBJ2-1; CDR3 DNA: TGTGCCAGCAGCTTATCACTAGGGAATGAGCAGTTCTTC; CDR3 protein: CASSLSLGNEQFF
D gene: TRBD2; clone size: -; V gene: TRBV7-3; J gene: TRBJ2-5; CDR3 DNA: TGTGCCAGCAGCCAACTAGCGGGGCCCCAAGAGACCCAGTACTTC; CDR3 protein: CASSQLAGPQETQYF
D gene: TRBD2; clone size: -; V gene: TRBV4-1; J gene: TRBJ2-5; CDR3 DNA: TGCGCCAGCAGGGGGAGGGGTACCCAAGAGACCCAGTACTTC; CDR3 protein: CASRGRGTQETQYF
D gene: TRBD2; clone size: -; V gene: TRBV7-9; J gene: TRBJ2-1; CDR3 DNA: TGTGCCAGCAGCCTAAGGACTAGCGGGCACAATGAGCAGTTCTTC; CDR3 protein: CASSLRTSGHNEQFF
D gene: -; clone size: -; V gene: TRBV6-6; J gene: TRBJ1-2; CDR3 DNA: TGTGCCACCACCAACGGTGAAAGCCACTCTAACTATGGCTACACCTTC; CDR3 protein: CATTNGESHSNYGYTF
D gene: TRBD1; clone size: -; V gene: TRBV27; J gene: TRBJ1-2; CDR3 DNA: TGTGCCAGCAGCCTTACCGGGACAGCCTGGAGGTCGCGTGGCTACACCTTC; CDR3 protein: CASSLTGTAWRSRGYTF
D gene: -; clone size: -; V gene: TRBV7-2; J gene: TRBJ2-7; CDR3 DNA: TGTGCCAGCAGTTCTAGCGCTACCTACGAGCAGTACTTC; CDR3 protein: CASSSSATYEQYF
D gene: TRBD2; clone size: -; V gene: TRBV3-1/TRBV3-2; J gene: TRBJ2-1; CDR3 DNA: TGTGCCAGCAGCCCGAGGCAGGGACTAGCCCAAAACAATGAGCAGTTCTTC; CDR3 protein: CASSPRQGLAQNNEQFF
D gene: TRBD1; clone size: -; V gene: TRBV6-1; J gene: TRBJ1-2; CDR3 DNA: TGTGCCAGCAGTGAAGGGCTAAGACAGGGACCTTATGGCTACACCTTC; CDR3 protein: CASSEGLRQGPYGYTF